The 21 T cell receptor beta chains given below trace back to one sample, sequenced in a study of cytomegalovirus exposure and HLA in healthy donors. It was with 60 Vbeta and 13 Jbeta primers that the PCR ran. Clones were read by immunoSEQ multiplex PCR, and TCRdb kept only the in-frame ones, dropping some. The specimen's table records 60,000 to 85,000 clones. The sample consisted of PBMCs. The receptors derive from a man aged 45 to 65 in good health and CMV-seropositive.

The chain joins TRBV6-1 to TRBJ1-2; no firm D call. This CDR3 is 12 amino acids long. Germline values: CDR1 MNHNS, CDR2 SASEGT. Trimming removed 1 base from V and 6 bases from J, with 6 bases in between. The CDR3 loop is CASSEGAHGYTF. In DNA, the CDR3 is TGTGCCAGCAGTGAAGGGGCCCATGGCTACACCTTC.

The genes are TRBV7-9 and TRBJ2-5, with 8 bases lining up with TRBD2. In germline, CDR1 is SEHNR, CDR2 FQNEAQ (reference sequence). The junction had 13 bases not matched to a gene; V was cut back by 1 base and J by 12 bases. This CDR3 comprises 15 residues. CDR3 sequence reads: CASSLGSTSGSKEYF. DNA for the CDR3: TGTGCCAGCAGCTTAGGTAGTACTAGCGGCAGTAAGGAGTACTTC. Complete variable domain (other parts from reference TRBV7-9 and TRBJ2-5): DTGVSQNPRHKITKRGQNVTFRCDPISEHNRLYWYRQTLGQGPEFLTYFQNEAQLEKSRLLSDRFSAERPKGSFSTLEIQRTEQGDSAMYLCASSLGSTSGSKEYFGPGTRLLVL.

V is TRBV27 and J is TRBJ2-2; 7 bases agree with TRBD1. This CDR3 region has 15 residues. With 5 bases clipped from V and 1 base from J, the junction kept 4 bases outside the gene matches. Looked up from germline, CDR1 is MNHEY and CDR2 is SMNVEV (reference sequence). CDR3 sequence: CASSPGQWNTGELFF. The CDR3 DNA is TGTGCCAGCAGTCCGGGACAGTGGAACACCGGGGAGCTGTTTTTT.

As for this clone: Additional DNA sequences in this sample encode the identical CDR3. The chain uses TRBV7-2 and TRBJ2-4; TRBD1 agrees at 8 bases. This CDR3 contains 13 residues. CDR1 SGHTA and CDR2 FQGNSA come from the germline V gene. J was trimmed by 8 bases and V by 3 bases; bases with no gene match: 3. The CDR3 loop reads CASSLDRVDIQYF. The DNA for the CDR3 is TGTGCCAGCAGCTTGGACAGGGTGGACATTCAGTACTTC. The full variable domain, completed using reference TRBV7-2 and TRBJ2-4, is GAGVSQSPSNKVTEKGKDVELRCDPISGHTALYWYRQSLGQGLEFLIYFQGNSAPDKSGLPSDRFSAERTGGSVSTLTIQRTQQEDSAVYLCASSLDRVDIQYFGAGTRLSVL.

V usage is TRBV28 and J usage is TRBJ2-7; 9 positions agree with TRBD1. Trimming cost V 4 bases and J 4 bases; bases outside gene matches: 8. The CDR3 length is 15 residues. Germline lookup yields CDR1 MDHEN and CDR2 SYDVKM. CDR3 amino acids: CASSSQTGGVYEQYF. In nucleotides, the CDR3 is TGTGCCAGCAGTTCCCAGACAGGGGGTGTATACGAGCAGTACTTC.

The gene calls are TRBV10-3 and TRBJ1-3, with 7 bases matching TRBD1. The V gene's germline CDR1 is ENHRY and CDR2 SYGVKD. The V and J ends lost 3 bases and 3 bases, in that order; junction bases with no gene match: 5. The CDR3 totals 15 residues. The DNA of the CDR3 is TGTGCCATCAGTGAACAGACAGGGAATGGAAACACCATATATTTT. Protein product: CAISEQTGNGNTIYF.

This chain uses TRBV27 with TRBJ1-2; 8 bases agree with TRBD1. Per germline, CDR1 MNHEY and CDR2 SMNVEV (reference sequence). Trimming at V came to 5 bases and at J to 4 bases, leaving 9 bases not matched to a gene. The length of the CDR3 is 15 residues. CDR3 DNA: TGTGCCAGCAGTCCAGACAGGGGAGACGGCTATGGCTACACCTTC. The encoded protein is CASSPDRGDGYGYTF.

The chain has TRBV11-2 and TRBJ2-7, with D possibly matching TRBD1 (6 bases). CDR1 SGHAT and CDR2 FQNNGV come from the germline V gene. This CDR3 has 12 residues. Trimming cost V 4 bases and J 7 bases, with 11 bases left between them. This CDR3 reads CASSSDRWEQYV. CDR3 sequence (DNA): TGTGCCAGCAGCTCCGACAGGTGGGAGCAGTACGTC.

The chain employs TRBV5-1 and TRBJ1-4, with 12 positions matching TRBD1. The CDR3 loop spans 18 amino acids. The V gene end was trimmed by 1 base and the J gene end by 6 bases; junction bases not matched to a gene: 10. CDR1 is SGHRS, CDR2 YFSETQ, per germline. This CDR3 reads CASSLPGQGAAGDEKLFF. CDR3 DNA sequence: TGCGCCAGCAGCTTGCCGGGACAGGGGGCCGCGGGGGATGAAAAACTGTTTTTT.

The chain couples TRBV6-1 to TRBJ2-1; perhaps TRBD1 as D (6 bases). CDR3 length: 15 residues. The V end lost 7 bases, the J end lost 4 bases, and 17 bases lay between the germline ends. Germline assignment: CDR1 MNHNS and CDR2 SASEGT. The CDR3 reads CASTLLGRGYNEQFF. In nucleotides, the CDR3 is TGTGCCAGCACCCTCCTGGGCAGGGGTTACAATGAGCAGTTCTTC.

The V call is TRBV5-1, the J call TRBJ2-1; the match to TRBD1 covers 7 bases. The germline V gene has CDR1 SGHRS and CDR2 YFSETQ. With V trimmed by 4 bases and J by 3 bases, 4 bases remained unmatched. The CDR3 has 14 amino acids. The CDR3 DNA reads as TGCGCCAGCAGCGGGGGACAGCTCTACAATGAGCAGTTCTTC. Amino acids: CASSGGQLYNEQFF.

The chain couples TRBV5-1 to TRBJ2-1; 10 nucleotides match TRBD2. Unmatched junction bases numbered 10, after V lost 0 bases and J lost 10 bases. Germline values: CDR1 SGHRS, CDR2 YFSETQ. The CDR3 consists of 16 residues. The CDR3 sequence is CASSLVARAGGQEQFF. DNA for the CDR3: TGCGCCAGCAGCTTGGTCGCTAGAGCGGGAGGGCAGGAGCAGTTCTTC.

This chain links TRBV9 with TRBJ2-7; 9 positions agree with TRBD2. The CDR3 consists of 15 residues. The trim removed 0 bases at V and 4 bases at J, leaving 5 bases unmatched. CDR1 is SGDLS and CDR2 is YYNGEE in the germline V gene. CDR3 sequence reads: CASSVGLAESYEQYF. The CDR3 nucleotides are TGTGCCAGCAGCGTAGGACTAGCGGAATCTTACGAGCAGTACTTC.

The chain has TRBV9 and TRBJ1-4, with unresolved D. Between the trimmed V and J ends, which lost 0 bases and 8 bases, there was a span of 14 bases. The germline V gene has CDR1 SGDLS and CDR2 YYNGEE. The CDR3 totals 15 residues. This CDR3 is CASSVGWGVQEKLFF. The CDR3 bases are TGTGCCAGCAGCGTAGGTTGGGGAGTTCAGGAAAAACTGTTTTTT.

J is TRBJ2-1 and V is TRBV13; the match to TRBD2 covers 12 bases. Germline lookup yields CDR1 PRHDT and CDR2 FYEKMQ (reference sequence). Trimming removed 6 bases from V and 8 bases from J; junction bases left unmatched: 5. There are 14 residues in the CDR3. The CDR3 here is CASRSSGRGDEQFF. CDR3 DNA: TGTGCCAGCAGATCTAGCGGGAGGGGCGATGAGCAGTTCTTC.

V is TRBV30 and J is TRBJ1-5; TRBD1 matches 7 bases. Trimming cost V 2 bases and J 5 bases; bases outside gene matches: 12. CDR1 and CDR2 from the germline V gene are GTSNPN and SVGIG (reference sequence). The CDR3 runs to 16 residues. CDR3 bases: TGTGCCTGGAGTAATGGAAGGCGCACAGGGGATCAGCCCCAGCATTTT. Protein: CAWSNGRRTGDQPQHF.

J is TRBJ1-5 and V is TRBV6-1, with 7 positions matching TRBD1. CDR1 and CDR2 (germline): MNHNS, SASEGT. CDR3 length equals 15 residues. V lost 4 bases, J lost 3 bases, and 6 bases stayed unmatched. The CDR3 DNA follows: TGTGCCAGCAGTGCCTACGGGACAGCCAATCAGCCCCAGCATTTT. This codes for CASSAYGTANQPQHF.

This sequence joins TRBV7-2 and TRBJ2-4; TRBD2 agrees at 14 bases. The V and J ends lost 1 base and 1 base, in that order; junction bases with no gene match: 6. Looked up from germline, CDR1 is SGHTA and CDR2 is FQGNSA. The CDR3 totals 19 residues. CDR3 coding DNA: TGTGCCAGCAGCTTAGAAGGGACTAGCGGGAGAGGGGCCAAAAACATTCAGTACTTC. Translation: CASSLEGTSGRGAKNIQYF.

The chain employs TRBV5-6 and TRBJ2-7, with 9 bases lining up with TRBD1. The CDR3 contains 14 residues. Germline V gene data show CDR1 as SGHDT and CDR2 as YYEEEE. Losses at the gene ends were 3 bases for V and 4 bases for J; bases not matched to a gene: 5. Here the CDR3 reads CASSSWDREYEQYF. The DNA of the CDR3 is TGTGCCAGCAGCTCATGGGACAGGGAATACGAGCAGTACTTC.

The gene calls are TRBV7-3 and TRBJ1-2; possibly TRBD1 for D (5 bases). The CDR3 runs to 14 residues. Germline loops: CDR1 SGHTA, CDR2 FQGTGA. Trimming left V 1 base short and J 4 bases short, with 10 bases between. CDR3 sequence (DNA): TGTGCCAGCAGCTTAAGTCCAGGGATCTATGGCTACACCTTC. Its protein product is CASSLSPGIYGYTF.

The gene calls are TRBV5-1 and TRBJ1-1; 11 positions agree with TRBD1. The CDR3 consists of 16 residues. Germline trimming cut 2 bases from V and 5 bases from J; bases unmatched to any gene: 8. Germline V gene data show CDR1 as SGHRS and CDR2 as YFSETQ. In DNA form, the CDR3 reads TGCGCCAGCAGCTTTGGACAGGGGGCGGGAGGGACTGAAGCTTTCTTT. Protein product: CASSFGQGAGGTEAFF.